The 26 T cell receptor beta chains in this list originate from one sample, sequenced in a study of OX40 agonist ivuxolimab in advanced cancers. The table came from immunoSEQ multiplex PCR; TCRdb's copy has only in-frame clones and leaves some out. Of 60,000 to 90,000 clones detected, 80% to 90% appear once; the ten largest clones hold about 0.7%. This material consisted of CD4+ or CD8+ T cells sorted from blood, taken in a trial of the OX40 agonist ivuxolimab. The source is an adult with an advanced solid tumor such as melanoma, head and neck, liver or kidney cancer.

This clone was recorded once. The V call is TRBV5-1, the J call TRBJ2-5; unclear D gene. Germline V lookup: CDR1 SGHRS, CDR2 YFSETQ. The CDR3 is 15 amino acids. V was shortened by 3 bases and J by 5 bases, with 17 bases between the two germline ends. The CDR3 region has the DNA TGCGCCAGCAGCTCTCAAGGGCCCCAACAGGAGACCCAGTACTTC. This gives the protein CASSSQGPQQETQYF. The variable domain in full, completed from reference TRBV5-1 and TRBJ2-5, reads KAGVTQTPRYLIKTRGQQVTLSCSPISGHRSVSWYQQTPGQGLQFLFEYFSETQRNKGNFPGRFSGRQFSNSRSEMNVSTLELGDSALYLCASSSQGPQQETQYFGPGTRLLVL.

This clone was picked up a small number of times. This chain uses TRBV19 with TRBJ2-3, with 7 bases aligning to TRBD1. Per the germline V gene, CDR1 is LNHDA and CDR2 is SQIVND (reference sequence). J was trimmed by 4 bases and V by 7 bases; bases with no gene match: 5. There are 13 residues in the CDR3. The CDR3 region has the DNA TGTGCCAGTAAAGTCAGGGGGTCAGATACGCAGTATTTT. Translated: CASKVRGSDTQYF. Looking up the rest from reference TRBV19 and TRBJ2-3 gives the full variable domain: DGGITQSPKYLFRKEGQNVTLSCEQNLNHDAMYWYRQDPGQGLRLIYYSQIVNDFQKGDIAEGYSVSREKKESFPLTVTSAQKNPTAFYLCASKVRGSDTQYFGPGTRLTVL.

The CDR3 sequence: CASSMGISNQPQHF. CDR3 nucleotides: TGTGCCAGTAGTATGGGCATAAGCAATCAGCCCCAGCATTTT. The rearrangement uses TRBV19 and TRBJ1-5; D is uncertain. Germline CDR1 LNHDA, CDR2 SQIVND (reference sequence). V shed 3 bases and J shed 1 base, with 7 bases lying between them. The CDR3 contains 14 residues.

The chain uses TRBV7-2 and TRBJ2-7, with no clear D. The V and J ends lost 1 base and 7 bases respectively, with 11 bases between them. The germline CDR1 and CDR2 sequences are SGHTA and FQGNSA. This CDR3 spans 13 amino acids. As DNA, the CDR3 is TGTGCCAGCAGCTTAGACCCTCGTTGGGAGCAGTACTTC. This encodes CASSLDPRWEQYF.

The chain joins TRBV9 to TRBJ2-2; D is possibly TRBD2 (7 bases). The CDR3 has 15 amino acids. Germline values: CDR1 SGDLS, CDR2 YYNGEE. V was clipped by 7 bases and J by 7 bases, with 20 bases between them. CDR3 sequence (DNA): TGTGCCAGCTCCCCTAGGGGGGGGCAGGACGGGGAGCTGTTTTTT. Its translation is CASSPRGGQDGELFF. The full variable domain, completed using reference TRBV9 and TRBJ2-2, is DSGVTQTPKHLITATGQRVTLRCSPRSGDLSVYWYQQSLDQGLQFLIQYYNGEERAKGNILERFSAQQFPDLHSELNLSSLELGDSALYFCASSPRGGQDGELFFGEGSRLTVL.

The chain uses TRBV2 and TRBJ2-5; 8 bases align to TRBD1. Germline lookup yields CDR1 SNHLY and CDR2 FYNNEI. There are 14 residues in the CDR3. The V gene end was trimmed by 3 bases and the J gene end by 2 bases; junction bases not matched to a gene: 2. Here the CDR3 reads CASSDRDRQETQYF. CDR3 in DNA: TGTGCCAGCAGTGACCGGGACAGGCAAGAGACCCAGTACTTC. Based on the CDR3 plus reference TRBV2 and TRBJ2-5, the full variable domain is EPEVTQTPSHQVTQMGQEVILRCVPISNHLYFYWYRQILGQKVEFLVSFYNNEISEKSEIFDDQFSVERPDGSNFTLKIRSTKLEDSAMYFCASSDRDRQETQYFGPGTRLLVL.

V usage is TRBV27 and J usage is TRBJ1-1; D is uncertain. Trimming left V 0 bases short and J 6 bases short, with 11 bases between. CDR1 and CDR2 (germline): MNHEY, SMNVEV (reference sequence). The CDR3 sequence is 14 residues long. The CDR3 DNA reads as TGTGCCAGCAGTTTATCGCGGATGAGGCCTGAAGCTTTCTTT. As protein: CASSLSRMRPEAFF.

This chain joins TRBV19 and TRBJ2-7; 8 bases match TRBD1. The CDR3 spans 15 residues. Trimming at V came to 3 bases and at J to 4 bases, leaving 8 bases not matched to a gene. Germline CDR1 reads LNHDA; CDR2 reads SQIVND (reference sequence). Here the CDR3 reads CASSISGTGGYEQYF. The CDR3 DNA follows: TGTGCCAGTAGTATTTCCGGGACAGGAGGTTACGAGCAGTACTTC.

V gene TRBV18 combines with J gene TRBJ2-5; 9 positions match TRBD2. CDR3 length equals 15 residues. V gave up 3 bases and J gave up 4 bases; unmatched junction bases: 6. Germline lookup yields CDR1 KGHSH and CDR2 LQKENI. For the CDR3, the DNA is TGTGCCAGCTCACCCGTGGCAGCGGGAGGAGAGACCCAGTACTTC. Translated, it gives CASSPVAAGGETQYF. The full variable domain, in which reference TRBV18 and TRBJ2-5 provide the parts outside the CDR3, is NAGVMQNPRHLVRRRGQEARLRCSPMKGHSHVYWYRQLPEEGLKFMVYLQKENIIDESGMPKERFSAEFPKEGPSILRIQQVVRGDSAAYFCASSPVAAGGETQYFGPGTRLLVL.

The V and J genes are TRBV7-2 and TRBJ1-2; possibly TRBD1 for D (5 bases). The CDR3 runs 14 residues. V dropped 2 bases and J dropped 6 bases, with 13 bases sitting between them. Germline assignment: CDR1 SGHTA and CDR2 FQGNSA. The CDR3 reads CASSLMALGDGYTF. The CDR3 nucleotides are TGTGCCAGCAGCTTAATGGCCCTAGGGGATGGCTACACCTTC.

The chain employs TRBV11-2 and TRBJ2-7; TRBD2 matches 7 bases. Germline V CDR1 and CDR2: SGHAT, FQNNGV. This CDR3 has 15 amino acids. V gave up 6 bases and J gave up 0 bases; unmatched junction bases: 8. As DNA, the CDR3 is TGTGCCAGCAGTCAACCCGGCGGGAGCTCCTACGAGCAGTACTTC. It translates to CASSQPGGSSYEQYF.

The chain links TRBV14 to TRBJ1-1, with D hard to call. This CDR3 is 19 amino acids long. Trimming removed 4 bases from V and 1 base from J, with 25 bases in between. Germline V gene lookup returns CDR1 SGHDN and CDR2 FVKESK. In DNA, the CDR3 is TGTGCCAGCAGCCCCCCGACTGATCCCTTTGCACCTTGGAACACTGAAGCTTTCTTT. Its translation is CASSPPTDPFAPWNTEAFF.

The V gene is TRBV5-1, the J gene TRBJ2-5; 9 nucleotides match TRBD2. CDR3 length: 14 amino acids. The J segment lost 5 bases and the V segment lost 7 bases, leaving 9 bases of the junction unmatched. Germline V lookup: CDR1 SGHRS, CDR2 YFSETQ. The DNA of the CDR3 is TGCGCCAGCGGAACTAGCGGGTTCCCGGAGACCCAGTACTTC. Protein: CASGTSGFPETQYF.

The rearrangement uses TRBV5-4 and TRBJ2-6, with 7 nucleotides matching TRBD1. Germline CDR1 reads SGHNT; CDR2 reads YYREEE (reference sequence). Losses at the gene ends were 1 base for V and 0 bases for J; bases not matched to a gene: 4. The CDR3 is 17 residues long. The CDR3 spells CASSLWTGYSGANVLTF. CDR3 sequence (DNA): TGTGCCAGCAGCTTGTGGACAGGCTACTCTGGGGCCAACGTCCTGACTTTC.

V and J are TRBV7-8 and TRBJ2-1; D may be TRBD2 (7 bases). The V gene lost 5 bases and the J gene lost 2 bases, with 16 bases spanning the gap. This CDR3 is 16 amino acids long. Germline V gives CDR1 SGHVS, CDR2 FQNEAQ. The CDR3 loop is CASSLKGGTPYNEQFF. The CDR3, as DNA: TGTGCCAGCAGCCTAAAGGGGGGGACCCCCTACAATGAGCAGTTCTTC.

The gene calls are TRBV6-6 and TRBJ2-7; TRBD1 is a possible D gene (6 bases). The CDR3 runs to 16 residues. Trimming stripped 0 bases from V and 0 bases from J, with 12 bases between. The germline V gene encodes CDR1 MNHNY and CDR2 SVGAGI (reference sequence). The CDR3 protein is CASSYSQGLSSYEQYF. CDR3 sequence (DNA): TGTGCCAGCAGTTACTCGCAGGGGCTAAGCTCCTACGAGCAGTACTTC.

The rearrangement joins TRBV19 to TRBJ2-7, with D possibly being TRBD2 (5 bases). Germline CDR1 is LNHDA and CDR2 is SQIVND (reference sequence). V was pared by 5 bases and J by 2 bases, with 7 bases between. This CDR3 comprises 12 residues. The CDR3, as DNA: TGTGCCAGTAGTCCGGGAACCTACGAGCAGTACTTC. This codes for CASSPGTYEQYF.

This clone was observed a handful of times. This CDR3 is CASSPGLAGLGGTQYF. In nucleotides, the CDR3 is TGTGCCAGCAGCCCAGGACTAGCGGGCCTCGGGGGGACCCAGTACTTC. The chain combines TRBV7-2 with TRBJ2-5, with 11 bases identical to TRBD2. The germline gives CDR1 SGHTA, CDR2 FQGNSA. The CDR3 totals 16 residues. The V and J ends lost 5 bases and 7 bases, in that order; junction bases with no gene match: 12.

This clone showed up just once. The rearrangement links TRBV18 to TRBJ2-2; the match to TRBD1 covers 11 bases. This CDR3 spans 16 amino acids. Germline CDR1 is KGHSH and CDR2 is LQKENI. The junction had 7 bases not matched to a gene; V was cut back by 4 bases and J by 6 bases. The CDR3 sequence: CASSLGQGARAGELFF. CDR3 coding DNA: TGTGCCAGCTCACTAGGACAGGGGGCGCGAGCCGGGGAGCTGTTTTTT. The variable domain in full, with the rest retrieved from reference TRBV18 and TRBJ2-2, is NAGVMQNPRHLVRRRGQEARLRCSPMKGHSHVYWYRQLPEEGLKFMVYLQKENIIDESGMPKERFSAEFPKEGPSILRIQQVVRGDSAAYFCASSLGQGARAGELFFGEGSRLTVL.

The V and J genes are TRBV5-4 and TRBJ1-5; 7 nucleotides line up with TRBD1. This CDR3 has 15 amino acids. J gave up 4 bases and V 0 bases, and 4 bases lay outside the gene matches. Germline assignment: CDR1 SGHNT and CDR2 YYREEE (reference sequence). CDR3 nucleotide sequence: TGTGCCAGCAGCTTGGGGACAGGTGGAAATCAGCCCCAGCATTTT. This gives the protein CASSLGTGGNQPQHF.

This chain joins TRBV19 and TRBJ2-3, with 7 bases aligning to TRBD1. The junction had 5 bases not matched to a gene; V was cut back by 5 bases and J by 0 bases. CDR1 LNHDA and CDR2 SQIVND come from the germline V gene (reference sequence). The CDR3 has 15 residues. The CDR3 loop reads CASSVGTESTDTQYF. The CDR3 coding sequence is TGTGCCAGTAGTGTCGGGACAGAGAGCACAGATACGCAGTATTTT. The whole variable domain, filled in from reference TRBV19 and TRBJ2-3, reads DGGITQSPKYLFRKEGQNVTLSCEQNLNHDAMYWYRQDPGQGLRLIYYSQIVNDFQKGDIAEGYSVSREKKESFPLTVTSAQKNPTAFYLCASSVGTESTDTQYFGPGTRLTVL.

The CDR3 here is CASSPLPGTSRTGELFF. CDR3 sequence (DNA): TGTGCCAGCAGCCCCCTTCCCGGGACTAGCCGCACCGGGGAGCTGTTTTTT. The V gene is TRBV11-2, the J gene TRBJ2-2; 9 bases line up with TRBD2. Germline-derived CDR1 and CDR2 are SGHAT and FQNNGV. Trimming removed 5 bases from V and 4 bases from J; junction bases left unmatched: 11. There are 17 residues in the CDR3.

The chain couples TRBV27 to TRBJ2-1, with D uncertain. The length of the CDR3 is 16 residues. The germline V gene encodes CDR1 MNHEY and CDR2 SMNVEV (reference sequence). The V gene lost 5 bases and the J gene lost 7 bases, with 21 bases spanning the gap. CDR3 coding DNA: TGTGCCAGCAGTCCCGCCGAAACGGAGTTGGTTAATGAGCAGTTCTTC. As protein: CASSPAETELVNEQFF.

V is TRBV6-1 and J is TRBJ1-5, with 8 bases aligning to TRBD1. The CDR3 totals 13 residues. Germline CDR1 is MNHNS and CDR2 is SASEGT. Trimming at V came to 8 bases and at J to 5 bases, leaving 5 bases not matched to a gene. DNA for the CDR3: TGTGCCAGCGGGGACAGGTGGGATCAGCCCCAGCATTTT. It specifies CASGDRWDQPQHF.

This chain uses TRBV19 with TRBJ2-3, with 10 positions matching TRBD1. V shed 0 bases, J shed 3 bases, and the junction held 6 bases outside the gene matches. Germline CDR1 is LNHDA and CDR2 is SQIVND (reference sequence). The CDR3 loop spans 17 amino acids. The DNA of the CDR3 is TGTGCCAGTAGTATAGATCGGGGGACAGGGGCTACAGATACGCAGTATTTT. The encoded protein is CASSIDRGTGATDTQYF.

The chain carries TRBV5-1 and TRBJ2-5, with TRBD2 matching 10 bases. This CDR3 has 16 amino acids. In germline, CDR1 is SGHRS, CDR2 YFSETQ. V lost 4 bases, J lost 0 bases, and 6 bases stayed unmatched. The CDR3 bases are TGCGCCAGCAGCACCGGACTAGCGGAGAACCAAGAGACCCAGTACTTC. The encoded protein is CASSTGLAENQETQYF.